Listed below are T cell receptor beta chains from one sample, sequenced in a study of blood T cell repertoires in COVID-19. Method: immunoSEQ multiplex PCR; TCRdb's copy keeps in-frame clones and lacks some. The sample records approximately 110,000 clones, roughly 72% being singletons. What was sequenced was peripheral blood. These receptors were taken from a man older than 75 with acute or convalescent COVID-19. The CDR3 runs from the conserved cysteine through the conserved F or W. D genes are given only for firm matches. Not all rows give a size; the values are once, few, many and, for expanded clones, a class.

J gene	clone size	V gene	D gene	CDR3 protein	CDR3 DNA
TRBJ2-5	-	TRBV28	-	CASRKPGTQLETQYF	TGTGCCAGCAGGAAACCCGGGACACAACTGGAGACCCAGTACTTC
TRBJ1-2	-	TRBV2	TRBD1	CASADRGNYGYTF	TGTGCCAGCGCTGACAGGGGTAACTATGGCTACACCTTC
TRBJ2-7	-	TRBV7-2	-	CASSLASSNTYEQYF	TGTGCCAGCAGCTTAGCTTCTAGTAACACCTACGAGCAGTACTTC
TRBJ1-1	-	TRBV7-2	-	CASRRTPNTEAFF	TGTGCCAGCAGGAGGACACCTAACACTGAAGCTTTCTTT
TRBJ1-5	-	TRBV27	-	CASSFESHQPQHF	TGTGCCAGCAGTTTTGAGTCCCATCAGCCCCAGCATTTT
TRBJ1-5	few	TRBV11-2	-	CASSLDHQKNQPQHF	TGTGCCAGCAGCTTAGACCATCAGAAGAATCAGCCCCAGCATTTT
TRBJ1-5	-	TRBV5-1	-	CASSSDSLMGPQHF	TGCGCCAGCAGCTCTGACTCTCTCATGGGGCCCCAGCATTTT
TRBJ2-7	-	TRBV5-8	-	CASSSPSSYEQYF	TGTGCCAGCAGCTCCCCTTCCTCCTACGAGCAGTACTTC
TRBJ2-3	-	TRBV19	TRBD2	CASSRRTSGRGSTDTQYF	TGTGCCAGTAGTAGACGGACTAGCGGGAGGGGTAGCACAGATACGCAGTATTTT
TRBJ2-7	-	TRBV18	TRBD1	CASSLFTGQGYEQYF	TGTGCCAGCTCACTCTTTACGGGACAGGGCTACGAGCAGTACTTC
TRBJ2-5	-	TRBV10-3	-	CAVAGGLGETQYF	TGTGCCGTCGCCGGGGGATTAGGAGAGACCCAGTACTTC
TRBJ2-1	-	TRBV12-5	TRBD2	CASGQMDRGGLAGNEQFF	TGTGCTAGTGGCCAGATGGACAGGGGGGGACTAGCGGGGAATGAGCAGTTCTTC
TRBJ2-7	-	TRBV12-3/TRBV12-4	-	CASSALRGEQYF	TGTGCCAGCAGTGCTCTAAGAGGCGAGCAGTACTTC
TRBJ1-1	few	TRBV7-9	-	CASSAGLLDTEAFF	TGTGCCAGCAGCGCAGGGTTATTGGACACTGAAGCTTTCTTT
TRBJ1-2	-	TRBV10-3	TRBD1	CAINTGVGYTF	TGTGCCATCAACACAGGGGTAGGCTACACCTTC
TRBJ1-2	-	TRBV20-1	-	CSAQGLGYTF	TGCAGTGCTCAGGGGCTTGGCTACACCTTC
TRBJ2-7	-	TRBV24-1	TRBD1	CATSVPGQGEQYF	TGTGCCACCAGTGTCCCGGGACAGGGCGAGCAGTACTTC
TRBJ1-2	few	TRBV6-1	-	CASSEAHGQPAFYGYTF	TGTGCCAGCAGTGAGGCGCATGGGCAGCCGGCCTTCTATGGCTACACCTTC
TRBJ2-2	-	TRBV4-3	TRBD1	CASRTGLLTGELFF	TGCGCCAGCAGGACAGGGTTACTCACCGGGGAGCTGTTTTTT
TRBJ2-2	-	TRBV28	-	CASSRRGGGTSGELFF	TGTGCCAGCAGCCGGAGGGGCGGAGGAACCTCCGGGGAGCTGTTTTTT
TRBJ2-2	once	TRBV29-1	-	CSVSTGTNTGELFF	TGCAGCGTGTCGACCGGGACTAACACCGGGGAGCTGTTTTTT
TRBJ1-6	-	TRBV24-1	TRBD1	CATHNRGLKPLHF	TGTGCCACCCATAACAGGGGGCTAAAACCCCTCCACTTT
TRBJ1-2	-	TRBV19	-	CASGGEGADGYTF	TGTGCCAGCGGCGGGGAAGGGGCAGATGGCTACACCTTC
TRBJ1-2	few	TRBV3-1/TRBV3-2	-	CASRKGGASYGYTF	TGTGCCAGCAGAAAAGGAGGGGCGAGCTATGGCTACACCTTC
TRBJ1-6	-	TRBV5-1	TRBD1	CASSLGQGSYNSPLHF	TGCGCCAGCAGCCTAGGACAGGGATCCTATAATTCACCCCTCCACTTT
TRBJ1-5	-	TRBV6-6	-	CASSEGYSNQPQHF	TGTGCCAGCAGCGAGGGTTATAGCAATCAGCCCCAGCATTTT
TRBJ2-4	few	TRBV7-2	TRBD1	CASSSIPGQTGIQYF	TGTGCCAGCAGCTCTATTCCGGGACAGACGGGCATTCAGTACTTC
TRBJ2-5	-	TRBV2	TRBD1	CASTGTGVETQYF	TGTGCCAGCACTGGGACAGGGGTAGAGACCCAGTACTTC
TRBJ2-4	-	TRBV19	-	CASKGTETKNIQYF	TGTGCCAGTAAGGGGACTGAGACCAAAAACATTCAGTACTTC
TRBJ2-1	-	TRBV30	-	CAWSVGPKDEQFF	TGTGCCTGGAGTGTGGGGCCTAAGGATGAGCAGTTCTTC
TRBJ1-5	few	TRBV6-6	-	CASTQGFNQPQHF	TGTGCCAGCACTCAGGGGTTTAATCAGCCCCAGCATTTT
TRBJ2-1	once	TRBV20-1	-	CSPGYGEQFF	TGCAGTCCAGGGTACGGGGAGCAGTTCTTC
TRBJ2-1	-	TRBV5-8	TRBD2	CASSLGTVAGAGAYNEQFF	TGTGCCAGCAGCTTGGGGACGGTAGCGGGAGCGGGGGCTTACAATGAGCAGTTCTTC
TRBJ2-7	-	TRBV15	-	CATSRDLGRGYEQYF	TGTGCCACCAGCAGAGATCTGGGCAGGGGCTACGAGCAGTACTTC
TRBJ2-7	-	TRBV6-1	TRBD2	CASSETGTSGSYEQYF	TGTGCCAGCAGTGAAACCGGGACTAGCGGGAGCTACGAGCAGTACTTC
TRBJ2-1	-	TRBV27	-	CASSLEGHSYNEQFF	TGTGCCAGCAGTTTGGAGGGCCACTCCTACAATGAGCAGTTCTTC
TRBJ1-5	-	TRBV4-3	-	CASSPGVSAQPQHF	TGCGCCAGCAGCCCCGGGGTATCAGCTCAGCCCCAGCATTTT
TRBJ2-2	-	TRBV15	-	CATSRGGGRLFF	TGTGCCACCAGCAGAGGCGGCGGTCGGCTGTTTTTT
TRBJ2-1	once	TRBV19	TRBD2	CASSPTSGRGHEQFF	TGTGCCAGTAGCCCGACTAGCGGGAGGGGACATGAGCAGTTCTTC
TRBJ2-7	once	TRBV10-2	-	CASSPSYSSYEQYF	TGCGCCAGCAGTCCGTCATATAGCTCCTACGAGCAGTACTTC
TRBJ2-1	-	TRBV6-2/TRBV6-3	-	CASSDTGLGQFF	TGTGCCAGCAGTGACACAGGGCTCGGGCAGTTCTTC
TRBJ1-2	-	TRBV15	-	CATSRVPSGVGGYTF	TGTGCCACCAGCAGAGTTCCGTCAGGGGTAGGCGGCTACACCTTC
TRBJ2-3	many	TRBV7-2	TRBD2	CASSTTSGTPDTQYF	TGTGCCAGCAGTACGACTAGCGGGACCCCGGATACGCAGTATTTT